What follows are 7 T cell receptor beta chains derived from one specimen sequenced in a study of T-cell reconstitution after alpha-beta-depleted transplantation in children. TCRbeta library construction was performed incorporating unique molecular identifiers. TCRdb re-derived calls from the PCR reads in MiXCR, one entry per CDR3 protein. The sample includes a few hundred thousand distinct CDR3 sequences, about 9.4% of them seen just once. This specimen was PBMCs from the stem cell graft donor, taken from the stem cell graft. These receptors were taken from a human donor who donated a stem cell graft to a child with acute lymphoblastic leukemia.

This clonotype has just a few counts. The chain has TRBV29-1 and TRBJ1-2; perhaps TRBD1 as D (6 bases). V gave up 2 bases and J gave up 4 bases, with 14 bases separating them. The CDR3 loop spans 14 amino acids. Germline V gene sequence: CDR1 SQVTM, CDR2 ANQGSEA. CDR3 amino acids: CSVESLQGSYGYTF. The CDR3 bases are TGCAGCGTTGAATCCCTGCAGGGGAGCTATGGCTACACCTTC.

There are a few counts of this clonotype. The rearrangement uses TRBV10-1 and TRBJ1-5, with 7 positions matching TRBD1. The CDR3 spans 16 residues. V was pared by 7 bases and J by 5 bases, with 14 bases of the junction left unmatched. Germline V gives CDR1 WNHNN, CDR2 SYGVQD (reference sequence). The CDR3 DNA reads TGCGCCAGCACCCCCGCCCGGACAGGTCATCATCAGCCCCAGCATTTT. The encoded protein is CASTPARTGHHQPQHF.

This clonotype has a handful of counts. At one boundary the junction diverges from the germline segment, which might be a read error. CDR3 sequence reads: CGSGINSDQPQHF. The CDR3 DNA reads TGCGGCTCCGGGATAAACTCGGATCAGCCCCAGCATTTT. The chain employs TRBV27 and TRBJ1-5, with D unclear. Germline CDR1 and CDR2: MNHEY and SMNVEV (reference sequence). This CDR3 has 13 residues.

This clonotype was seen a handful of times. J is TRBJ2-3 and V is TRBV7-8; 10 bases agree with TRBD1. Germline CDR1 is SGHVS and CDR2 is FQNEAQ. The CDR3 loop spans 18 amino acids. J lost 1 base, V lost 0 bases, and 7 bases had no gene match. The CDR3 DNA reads TGTGCCAGCAGCTTAGCGTGGCCCGGGACAGGGGGCACAGATACGCAGTATTTT. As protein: CASSLAWPGTGGTDTQYF.

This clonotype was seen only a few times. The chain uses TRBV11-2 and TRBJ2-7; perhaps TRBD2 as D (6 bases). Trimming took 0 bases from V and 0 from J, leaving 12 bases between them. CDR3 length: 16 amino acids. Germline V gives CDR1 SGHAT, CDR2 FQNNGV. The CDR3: CASSLEGLIPSYEQYF. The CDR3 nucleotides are TGTGCCAGCAGCTTAGAGGGACTGATCCCCTCCTACGAGCAGTACTTC.

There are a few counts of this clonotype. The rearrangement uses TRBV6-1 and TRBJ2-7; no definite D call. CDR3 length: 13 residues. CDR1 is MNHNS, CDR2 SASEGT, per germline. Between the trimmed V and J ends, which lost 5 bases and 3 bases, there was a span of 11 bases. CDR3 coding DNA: TGTGCCAGCAGTCCTGAATTGAACTACGAGCAGTACTTC. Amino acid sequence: CASSPELNYEQYF.

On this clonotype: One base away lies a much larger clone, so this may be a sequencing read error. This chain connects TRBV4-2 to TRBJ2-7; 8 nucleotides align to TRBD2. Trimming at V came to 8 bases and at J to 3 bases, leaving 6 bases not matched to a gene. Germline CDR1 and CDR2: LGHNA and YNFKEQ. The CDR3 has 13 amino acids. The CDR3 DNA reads TGTGCCAGCGGCGCCGGGACTAGCTACGAGCAGTACTTC. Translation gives CASGAGTSYEQYF.